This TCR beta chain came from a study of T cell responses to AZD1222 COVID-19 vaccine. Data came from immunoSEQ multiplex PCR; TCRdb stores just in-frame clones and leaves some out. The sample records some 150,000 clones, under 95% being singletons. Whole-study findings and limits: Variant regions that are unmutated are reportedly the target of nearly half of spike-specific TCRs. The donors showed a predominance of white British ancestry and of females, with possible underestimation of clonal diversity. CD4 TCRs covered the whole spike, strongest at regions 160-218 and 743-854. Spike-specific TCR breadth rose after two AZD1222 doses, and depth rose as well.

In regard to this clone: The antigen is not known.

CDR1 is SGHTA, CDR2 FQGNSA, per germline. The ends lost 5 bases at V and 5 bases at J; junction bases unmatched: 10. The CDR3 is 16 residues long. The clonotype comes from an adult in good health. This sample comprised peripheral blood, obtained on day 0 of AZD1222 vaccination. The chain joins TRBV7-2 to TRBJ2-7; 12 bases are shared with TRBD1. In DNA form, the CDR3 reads TGTGCCAGCAGCGCAAACCGGGACAGGGGGCGCCACGAGCAGTACTTC. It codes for CASSANRDRGRHEQYF.